This T cell receptor (beta chain) is from a study of read filtering for tumor transcriptome and immune sequencing. Study-level background: Among patients, some 17 were male and more than 13 female, aged roughly 40 to 90 (mean roughly 64).

Molecular barcoded adaptors covering alpha/delta and beta/gamma chains were used on about 0.4 ug RNA. TCRdb fed the reads into MiXCR, producing one record per CDR3 protein. The sample lists about 90,000 distinct CDR3 sequences; approximately 13% were seen once. There are a few counts of this clonotype. Its antigen remains unidentified. Overall study findings and caveats: This fraction held mixed bone marrow immune cells after CD138-negative sorting.

The CDR3 is 15 residues long. V dropped 4 bases and J dropped 5; count of bases not matched to a gene: 8. The rearrangement links TRBV12-3 or TRBV12-4 to TRBJ2-5; 9 bases match TRBD1. Sequencing was done on a sample of a population of CD138-negative cells sorted from bone marrow. The receptor comes from a donor aged 40 or over with multiple myeloma. The DNA for the CDR3 is TGTGCCAGCAGTTGGAGGCGACAGGGGGTTGAGACCCAGTACTTC. Its protein product is CASSWRRQGVETQYF.